Following are 18 T cell receptor beta chains from one sample sequenced in a study of blood T cell repertoires in COVID-19. Here immunoSEQ multiplex PCR was the method, and the copy in TCRdb shows in-frame clones only, minus some. The sample carries 200,000 to 300,000 clones, more than 80% recorded once. The sample taken for sequencing was peripheral blood. These receptors were taken from a human donor in a cohort sampled during active COVID-19.

The chain has TRBV7-9 and TRBJ2-5, with D perhaps TRBD1 (5 bases). Per germline, CDR1 SEHNR and CDR2 FQNEAQ (reference sequence). Trimming took 5 bases from V and 5 from J, leaving 9 bases between them. The CDR3 has 12 residues. The CDR3 nucleotides read TGTGCCAGCAGCCCTGACAGCGAGACCCAGTACTTC. Protein product: CASSPDSETQYF.

The rearrangement uses TRBV6-1 and TRBJ1-5, with TRBD1 identical over 11 bases. V lost 4 bases, J lost 7 bases, and 9 bases stayed unmatched. This CDR3 is 16 amino acids long. The germline V gene encodes CDR1 MNHNS and CDR2 SASEGT. CDR3 sequence reads: CASSGPGQGAWQPQHF. The CDR3 DNA reads as TGTGCCAGCAGTGGGCCCGGACAGGGGGCATGGCAGCCCCAGCATTTT.

The chain uses TRBV19 and TRBJ2-1; no clear D gene. The CDR3 extends over 13 amino acids. The germline V and J ends were trimmed by 5 bases and 10 bases, with 15 bases remaining between them. In germline, CDR1 is LNHDA, CDR2 SQIVND (reference sequence). The CDR3 here is CASSLSTFLEQFF. The DNA for the CDR3 is TGTGCCAGTAGTCTCTCGACTTTTCTAGAGCAGTTCTTC.

The chain combines TRBV4-1 with TRBJ2-3, with 9 bases aligning to TRBD1. CDR1 and CDR2 from the germline V gene are MGHRA and YSYEKL. V lost 0 bases to trimming and J lost 2 bases; unmatched junction nucleotides: 6. CDR3 length: 17 amino acids. CDR3 DNA: TGCGCCAGCAGCCAAGATCGGGGACAGGGACTCACAGATACGCAGTATTTT. Protein sequence: CASSQDRGQGLTDTQYF.

The chain recombines TRBV19 with TRBJ2-1; 12 bases line up with TRBD2. Germline V gene data show CDR1 as LNHDA and CDR2 as SQIVND (reference sequence). The CDR3 is made up of 15 amino acids. V dropped 8 bases and J dropped 10; count of bases not matched to a gene: 12. CDR3 region: CASRLAGEFLDEQFF. The CDR3 DNA follows: TGTGCCAGTCGACTAGCGGGAGAGTTTCTGGACGAGCAGTTCTTC. The full variable domain, with the rest looked up from reference TRBV19 and TRBJ2-1, is DGGITQSPKYLFRKEGQNVTLSCEQNLNHDAMYWYRQDPGQGLRLIYYSQIVNDFQKGDIAEGYSVSREKKESFPLTVTSAQKNPTAFYLCASRLAGEFLDEQFFGPGTRLTVL.

The chain links TRBV6-5 to TRBJ1-1; the D is unclear. This CDR3 has 13 amino acids. Looked up from germline, CDR1 is MNHEY and CDR2 is SVGAGI. Trimming took 8 bases from V and 0 from J, leaving 10 bases between them. The CDR3, as DNA: TGTGCCAGCGTACAGAGCATGAACACTGAAGCTTTCTTT. This translates into CASVQSMNTEAFF.

The CDR3 here is CASSPRQGSSGANVLTF. In nucleotides, the CDR3 is TGTGCCAGCTCACCCAGACAGGGTAGCTCTGGGGCCAACGTCCTGACTTTC. The rearrangement joins TRBV18 to TRBJ2-6, with 7 bases lining up with TRBD1. The CDR3 consists of 17 residues. Germline V CDR1 and CDR2: KGHSH, LQKENI. The junction had 5 bases not matched to a gene; V was cut back by 3 bases and J by 0 bases. The full variable domain, its missing parts supplied by reference TRBV18 and TRBJ2-6, is NAGVMQNPRHLVRRRGQEARLRCSPMKGHSHVYWYRQLPEEGLKFMVYLQKENIIDESGMPKERFSAEFPKEGPSILRIQQVVRGDSAAYFCASSPRQGSSGANVLTFGAGSRLTVL.

The CDR3 is CASSDPGGSNTEAFF. CDR3 bases: TGTGCCAGCAGTGATCCAGGGGGCAGTAACACTGAAGCTTTCTTT. The rearrangement joins TRBV2 to TRBJ1-1, with 8 bases aligning to TRBD1. Germline V gene sequence: CDR1 SNHLY, CDR2 FYNNEI. Trimming cost V 3 bases and J 2 bases; bases outside gene matches: 5. This CDR3 has 15 residues. Full variable domain (remainder filled in from reference TRBV2 and TRBJ1-1): EPEVTQTPSHQVTQMGQEVILRCVPISNHLYFYWYRQILGQKVEFLVSFYNNEISEKSEIFDDQFSVERPDGSNFTLKIRSTKLEDSAMYFCASSDPGGSNTEAFFGQGTRLTVV.

This sequence joins TRBV11-2 and TRBJ2-1; 8 bases are a match to TRBD2. CDR3 length: 14 amino acids. Looked up from germline, CDR1 is SGHAT and CDR2 is FQNNGV. The V and J ends lost 5 bases and 4 bases, in that order; junction bases with no gene match: 4. CDR3 nucleotides: TGTGCCAGCAGCCCCACTAGCGGATACAATGAGCAGTTCTTC. This sequence encodes CASSPTSGYNEQFF.

The J gene is TRBJ1-1, the V gene TRBV11-2; D might be TRBD1 (6 bases). This CDR3 region has 15 residues. Germline values: CDR1 SGHAT, CDR2 FQNNGV. V lost 5 bases and J lost 1, with 14 bases in between. This CDR3 is CASSLTGTQNTEAFF. The CDR3 DNA follows: TGTGCCAGCAGCCTGACCGGGACACAGAACACTGAAGCTTTCTTT.

V gene TRBV23-1 combines with J gene TRBJ2-5, with TRBD2 matching 7 bases. TRBV23-1 is filed as an ORF, its function uncertain. CDR3 size: 13 residues. The V segment lost 7 bases and the J segment 5 bases; nucleotides outside the gene matches: 7. CDR3 in amino acids: CASTHGGGETQYF. The CDR3 coding sequence is TGCGCCAGCACTCATGGGGGAGGGGAGACCCAGTACTTC.

This chain uses TRBV9 with TRBJ2-3; 7 nucleotides line up with TRBD2. V was pared by 0 bases and J by 6 bases, with 1 base of the junction left unmatched. From germline, CDR1 is SGDLS and CDR2 YYNGEE. CDR3 length: 13 amino acids. The CDR3 DNA follows: TGTGCCAGCAGCGTAGGAGCGGGGGATACGCAGTATTTT. As protein: CASSVGAGDTQYF.

The chain is built from TRBV6-5 and TRBJ1-2; maybe TRBD1 (6 bases). Between the trimmed V and J ends, which lost 10 bases and 3 bases, there was a span of 15 bases. CDR3 length: 13 residues. Per the germline V gene, CDR1 is MNHEY and CDR2 is SVGAGI. CDR3 coding DNA: TGTGCCATAAACAGGGAAACATACTATGGCTACACCTTC. Encoded protein: CAINRETYYGYTF.

V usage is TRBV10-1 and J usage is TRBJ2-5; 9 bases line up with TRBD2. CDR3 size: 16 residues. Unmatched junction bases numbered 3, after V lost 0 bases and J lost 1 base. Germline V gene sequence: CDR1 WNHNN, CDR2 SYGVQD (reference sequence). CDR3 nucleotides: TGCGCCAGCAGTGAGTCTCGAGCGGGGGGCCAAGAGACCCAGTACTTC. It yields the protein CASSESRAGGQETQYF.

This chain connects TRBV5-6 to TRBJ1-1; tentative D call: TRBD1 (6 bases). The CDR3 spans 13 residues. In germline, CDR1 is SGHDT, CDR2 YYEEEE. V was shortened by 4 bases and J by 5 bases, with 12 bases between the two germline ends. The CDR3 is CASSDSGVTEAFF. As DNA, the CDR3 is TGTGCCAGCAGCGACTCAGGGGTGACTGAAGCTTTCTTT.

The CDR3 loop is CATSDLVAGESDTQYF. The DNA of the CDR3 is TGTGCCACCAGTGATTTAGTGGCGGGAGAATCAGATACGCAGTATTTT. The chain is built from TRBV24-1 and TRBJ2-3; 7 bases match TRBD2. V shed 1 base and J 4 bases; nucleotides not matched to a gene: 7. The length of the CDR3 is 16 residues. CDR1 and CDR2 from the germline V gene are KGHDR and SFDVKD.

This chain uses TRBV5-5 with TRBJ2-6; TRBD1 might be the D (5 bases). This CDR3 is built from 16 residues. The V end lost 2 bases, the J end lost 3 bases, and 12 bases lay between the germline ends. Per germline, CDR1 SGHKS and CDR2 YYEKEE (reference sequence). CDR3 region: CASSLQVDHGANVLTF. CDR3 DNA sequence: TGTGCCAGCAGCTTACAGGTGGATCATGGGGCCAACGTCCTGACTTTC.

The CDR3 coding sequence is TGTGCCAGCTCCTCCAGGCCGACAGCACGGGGCTACACCTTC. This codes for CASSSRPTARGYTF. The chain links TRBV28 to TRBJ1-2; a possible D gene is TRBD1 (5 bases). Trimming took 8 bases from V and 8 from J, leaving 21 bases between them. The CDR3 runs 14 residues. CDR1 and CDR2 from the germline V gene are MDHEN and SYDVKM.